These 21 T cell receptor beta chains share one sample of origin, sequenced in a study of blood T cell repertoires in COVID-19. Repertoires were generated with immunoSEQ multiplex PCR, while TCRdb's copy carries only in-frame clones and drops some. This table holds about 85,000 clones, about 90% found once. Sequencing input: peripheral blood. These TCRs come from a woman older than 75 with active or convalescent COVID-19.

This clone was detected a few times. This rearrangement joins TRBV6-2 or TRBV6-3 to TRBJ1-1; the D gene is possibly TRBD1 (6 bases). This CDR3 comprises 16 residues. V gave up 2 bases and J gave up 2 bases, with 15 bases separating them. CDR1 and CDR2 (germline): MNHEY, SVGEGT. The CDR3 protein is CASSYSLGQLNTEAFF. The DNA of the CDR3 is TGTGCCAGCAGTTACAGTCTCGGACAGCTAAACACTGAAGCTTTCTTT.

The gene calls are TRBV5-1 and TRBJ2-1; TRBD2 matches at 11 bases. The germline V gene has CDR1 SGHRS and CDR2 YFSETQ. The CDR3 length is 13 residues. Losses at the gene ends were 4 bases for V and 8 bases for J; bases not matched to a gene: 2. CDR3 in amino acids: CASSLLAGDEQFF. CDR3 nucleotides: TGCGCCAGCAGCCTACTAGCGGGAGATGAGCAGTTCTTC.

This clone was recorded only once. V usage is TRBV16 and J usage is TRBJ1-1; 8 bases fit TRBD1. Germline values: CDR1 KGHSY, CDR2 FQNENV. This CDR3 has 16 amino acids. J was trimmed by 5 bases and V by 4 bases; bases with no gene match: 12. This CDR3 reads CASSPGGNIVVTEAFF. The CDR3 nucleotides are TGTGCCAGCAGCCCAGGGGGCAATATTGTGGTAACTGAAGCTTTCTTT. Looking up the rest from reference TRBV16 and TRBJ1-1 gives the full variable domain: GEEVAQTPKHLVRGEGQKAKLYCAPIKGHSYVFWYQQVLKNEFKFLISFQNENVFDETGMPKERFSAKCLPNSPCSLEIQATKLEDSAVYFCASSPGGNIVVTEAFFGQGTRLTVV.

V is TRBV12-3 or TRBV12-4 and J is TRBJ1-1; no firm D call. There are 13 residues in the CDR3. V lost 7 bases, J lost 1 base, and 10 bases lay in between. CDR3 loop: CASTPPTNTEAFF. CDR3 nucleotide sequence: TGTGCCAGCACCCCCCCTACGAACACTGAAGCTTTCTTT.

This rearrangement joins TRBV7-3 to TRBJ1-1; 8 nucleotides match TRBD1. Trimming cost V 5 bases and J 11 bases; bases outside gene matches: 7. Germline V gene sequence: CDR1 SGHTA, CDR2 FQGTGA. CDR3 length: 12 amino acids. The CDR3 DNA follows: TGTGCCAGCAGCCCGTCGACAGGGGTCGCTTTCTTT. Its translation: CASSPSTGVAFF.

The chain carries TRBV11-2 and TRBJ2-6; TRBD1 agrees at 7 bases. The trim removed 5 bases at V and 4 bases at J, leaving 5 bases unmatched. The CDR3 has 15 amino acids. Germline CDR1 reads SGHAT; CDR2 reads FQNNGV. The DNA for the CDR3 is TGTGCCAGCAGCCTCAGGGGGTACGGGGCCAACGTCCTGACTTTC. It codes for CASSLRGYGANVLTF.

This clone turned up a few times. The chain joins TRBV2 to TRBJ1-5; D unclear. CDR3 length: 17 amino acids. Germline-derived CDR1 and CDR2 are SNHLY and FYNNEI. The germline V and J ends were trimmed by 5 bases and 1 base, with 18 bases remaining between them. The CDR3 loop is CASSKSMSGLSNQPQHF. The CDR3 DNA is TGTGCCAGCAGTAAAAGTATGTCTGGACTCAGCAATCAGCCCCAGCATTTT.

This rearrangement joins TRBV2 to TRBJ2-3, with D tentatively TRBD2 (6 bases). Germline CDR1 and CDR2: SNHLY and FYNNEI. V lost 8 bases and J 0 bases, leaving 12 bases between the germline ends. The CDR3 is 14 amino acids. This chain's CDR3 is CASVPLASTDTQYF. CDR3 nucleotides: TGTGCCAGCGTCCCCCTAGCGAGCACAGATACGCAGTATTTT.

The sample holds a few counts of this clone. The chain links TRBV15 to TRBJ1-4; 7 nucleotides align to TRBD1. Germline trimming cut 0 bases from V and 7 bases from J; bases unmatched to any gene: 8. The CDR3 length is 16 residues. Looked up from germline, CDR1 is LNHNV and CDR2 is YYDKDF (reference sequence). The chain's CDR3 is CATSRDRGEVGEKLFF. CDR3 nucleotide sequence: TGTGCCACCAGCAGAGACAGGGGGGAAGTGGGTGAAAAACTGTTTTTT. The full variable domain, in which reference TRBV15 and TRBJ1-4 provide the parts outside the CDR3, is DAMVIQNPRYQVTQFGKPVTLSCSQTLNHNVMYWYQQKSSQAPKLLFHYYDKDFNNEADTPDNFQSRRPNTSFCFLDIRSPGLGDTAMYLCATSRDRGEVGEKLFFGSGTQLSVL.

The rearrangement joins TRBV5-1 to TRBJ2-2; D is perhaps TRBD2 (6 bases). Germline assignment: CDR1 SGHRS and CDR2 YFSETQ. With 2 bases removed from V and 5 bases from J, the gap between germline ends came to 13 bases. The CDR3 runs 15 residues. The chain's CDR3 is CASSFNAGRTGELFF. The CDR3 DNA is TGCGCCAGCAGCTTTAACGCAGGGAGGACCGGGGAGCTGTTTTTT. The full variable domain, its missing parts supplied by reference TRBV5-1 and TRBJ2-2, is KAGVTQTPRYLIKTRGQQVTLSCSPISGHRSVSWYQQTPGQGLQFLFEYFSETQRNKGNFPGRFSGRQFSNSRSEMNVSTLELGDSALYLCASSFNAGRTGELFFGEGSRLTVL.

V usage is TRBV7-7 and J usage is TRBJ2-2; the D is unclear. Between the trimmed V and J ends, which lost 0 bases and 2 bases, there was a span of 4 bases. Per the germline V gene, CDR1 is SSHAT and CDR2 is FNYEAQ (reference sequence). The CDR3 runs to 14 residues. CDR3 amino acids: CASSLAYNTGELFF. CDR3 DNA: TGTGCCAGCAGCTTAGCCTACAACACCGGGGAGCTGTTTTTT.

This clone showed up just once. The V and J genes are TRBV7-7 and TRBJ2-1; 9 bases match TRBD2. Looked up from germline, CDR1 is SSHAT and CDR2 is FNYEAQ (reference sequence). The CDR3 has 17 amino acids. After removal of 5 bases from V and 0 bases from J, the junction contained 8 bases not matched to a gene. For the CDR3, the DNA is TGTGCCAGCAGCCCTAACCCGGGACTAGCCTCCTACAATGAGCAGTTCTTC. Amino acid sequence: CASSPNPGLASYNEQFF.

J is TRBJ2-5 and V is TRBV9; 11 nucleotides line up with TRBD1. CDR1 is SGDLS and CDR2 is YYNGEE in the germline V gene. Trimming at V came to 4 bases and at J to 5 bases, leaving 10 bases not matched to a gene. CDR3 length: 16 amino acids. CDR3 region: CASSSGTGGFRETQYF. CDR3 bases: TGTGCCAGCAGCTCCGGGACAGGGGGGTTCCGGGAGACCCAGTACTTC.

V usage is TRBV6-2 or TRBV6-3 and J usage is TRBJ2-1; 10 bases fit TRBD2. From germline, CDR1 is MNHEY and CDR2 SVGEGT. The CDR3 has 16 residues. Trimming cost V 6 bases and J 3 bases; bases outside gene matches: 8. CDR3 DNA: TGTGCCAGCAGCCCATCTAGCGGGAGCGTCTACAATGAGCAGTTCTTC. Its protein is CASSPSSGSVYNEQFF.

The chain recombines TRBV7-2 with TRBJ2-1, with TRBD2 matching 9 bases. Germline CDR1 SGHTA, CDR2 FQGNSA. This CDR3 spans 14 amino acids. J was trimmed by 10 bases and V by 5 bases; bases with no gene match: 9. CDR3 loop: CASSNLAGRAEQFF. CDR3 sequence (DNA): TGTGCCAGCAGCAACCTAGCGGGAAGGGCGGAGCAGTTCTTC. The full variable domain, completed using reference TRBV7-2 and TRBJ2-1, is GAGVSQSPSNKVTEKGKDVELRCDPISGHTALYWYRQSLGQGLEFLIYFQGNSAPDKSGLPSDRFSAERTGGSVSTLTIQRTQQEDSAVYLCASSNLAGRAEQFFGPGTRLTVL.

The rearrangement joins TRBV9 to TRBJ1-2, with TRBD1 matching over 9 bases. Germline CDR1 and CDR2: SGDLS and YYNGEE. The CDR3 spans 16 residues. V lost 3 bases and J lost 2; bases outside the gene matches: 8. In nucleotides, the CDR3 is TGTGCCAGCAGCGATCAGGGACAGGGCGGAAACTATGGCTACACCTTC. It yields the protein CASSDQGQGGNYGYTF.

As DNA, the CDR3 is TGTGCCAGCAGTTCCACAAGCGGGAGGGAGCAGTTCTTC. Translating gives CASSSTSGREQFF. The chain is built from TRBV7-3 and TRBJ2-1; the match to TRBD2 covers 9 bases. Germline V CDR1 and CDR2: SGHTA, FQGTGA. V shed 6 bases and J 10 bases; nucleotides not matched to a gene: 7. This CDR3 has 13 amino acids. The full variable domain, with the rest looked up from reference TRBV7-3 and TRBJ2-1, is GAGVSQTPSNKVTEKGKYVELRCDPISGHTALYWYRQSLGQGPEFLIYFQGTGAADDSGLPNDRFFAVRPEGSVSTLKIQRTERGDSAVYLCASSSTSGREQFFGPGTRLTVL.

V gene TRBV9 combines with J gene TRBJ2-3, with 7 bases matching TRBD2. The CDR3 runs 16 residues. Germline CDR1 and CDR2: SGDLS and YYNGEE. V lost 0 bases and J lost 3; bases outside the gene matches: 7. CDR3 amino acids: CASSVDGGSLTDTQYF. CDR3 nucleotides: TGTGCCAGCAGCGTAGACGGCGGGAGTTTGACAGATACGCAGTATTTT.

This clone was detected once. This chain links TRBV30 with TRBJ1-5; 9 bases align to TRBD1. The CDR3 is made up of 14 amino acids. V lost 3 bases to trimming and J lost 6 bases; unmatched junction nucleotides: 6. The germline gives CDR1 GTSNPN, CDR2 SVGIG (reference sequence). This CDR3 is CAWSVGQGGQPQHF. CDR3 nucleotides: TGTGCCTGGAGCGTGGGACAGGGAGGTCAGCCCCAGCATTTT.

The chain couples TRBV4-1 to TRBJ2-1; 12 bases map to TRBD2. Losses at the gene ends were 2 bases for V and 10 bases for J; bases not matched to a gene: 15. The CDR3 spans 18 residues. From germline, CDR1 is MGHRA and CDR2 YSYEKL. The CDR3 reads CASSQPRHGLAGLLEQFF. In DNA, the CDR3 is TGCGCCAGCAGCCAACCCCGACACGGACTAGCGGGACTTCTCGAGCAGTTCTTC.

This clone was seen a few times. The chain recombines TRBV27 with TRBJ1-5; TRBD1 agrees at 9 bases. The CDR3 extends over 15 amino acids. Trimming cost V 6 bases and J 5 bases; bases outside gene matches: 8. The germline gives CDR1 MNHEY, CDR2 SMNVEV (reference sequence). The CDR3 protein is CASRAGTGRDQPQHF. The CDR3 nucleotides are TGTGCCAGCAGGGCCGGGACAGGGAGGGATCAGCCCCAGCATTTT.